This paragraph covers one TCR beta chain sequence. It lacks a known antigen. The record has no base qualities; no much larger clone is one base away. This sample is part of a study of CD4 T cells in relation to SARS-CoV-2 and coronaviruses (dated by TCRdb to the early 2020s). Study-wide context: The full convalescent cohort of approximately 13 patients had a median age of about 37 years, ranging from 21 to 72 years. Among the approximately twelve convalescent patients, 8 males and 4 females were included, and two of the subjects were Hispanic. Patient-derived lymphoblastoid cell lines were used to map the HLA restriction of shared crossreactive spike epitopes. At the level of individual TCR clonotypes, the study evaluated whether memory CD4+ T cells crossreact between the spike proteins of SARS-CoV-2 and those of common cold coronaviruses. Samples from three pre-COVID donors and the naive versus memory experiments were sequenced with the Adaptive Biotechnologies TCR-sequencing kit; other data were Illumina-based. Expansion assays from other donors in the study were sequenced with a different, Illumina-based TCR-beta assay.

Overall study outcomes, separate from this receptor: Small numbers of patients and of tested TCRs were a limitation of the study. In roughly 70% of donors, memory CD4+ clonotypes turned up that crossrecognized SARS-CoV-2 and at least one common cold coronavirus spike. Significantly weaker SARS-CoV-2-driven expansion was shown by crossreactive clones than by monoreactive clones, consistent with antigenic imprinting. Pre-pandemic and post-infection samples were not both contributed by any donor, so tracing of the source of pre-existing responses was limited. Sequencing of naive versus memory cells indicated that the assay detects memory recall responses, not primary responses primed during culture. Crossreactivity analysis was centred on spike protein, so crossreactivity against other viral proteins was not assessed.

The CDR3, cysteine through phenylalanine, is 14 amino acids long. The read is trimmed to its CDR3 DNA, 42 bases read in frame from base 1. V loses 7 bases of germline sequence and J loses 3 bases, and the interval between the two ends is 16 bases. CDR1 and CDR2 are drawn from the germline V gene: MNHEY, SVGAGI. Naive and memory CD4+ T cells were separated from cryopreserved PBMCs by first enriching for CD4 and then performing EasySep naive CD4+ T cell enrichment. PBMCs were isolated from leukapheresis product or whole blood by Ficoll-Paque PLUS gradient centrifugation. PBMCs were either used fresh in the expansion assay or cryopreserved at -140 degrees C. The QIAamp Micro DNA Kit was used to extract genomic DNA from the CD4+ T cells. Uncultured naive and memory CD4+ T cell DNA received deep-resolution immunoSEQ TCR-beta sequencing. Concerning the study's data processing: During preprocessing, nonproductive sequences were discarded, as were any CDR3s that did not begin with C, did not end with F or W, or were shorter than 7 amino acids. Cultured and uncultured naive and memory CD4+ repertoires were searched for CDR3s previously identified as spike- and CEF-reactive. CDR3 homology was quantified as pairwise Levenshtein distance, calculated with the stringdist R package after three terminal residues were trimmed from each end. As stored in TCRdb, this immuneACCESS dataset retains in-frame rearrangements with V and J assigned. A fraction of the clones does not appear; measured against another copy, unresolved V genes explain less than half of the discrepancy, and the remainder lacks a known reason. V and J calls and clone size are copied from that table; D and trimming were computed from the DNA. Recorded for this sample are 50,000 to 70,000 clones; about 91% of them occurred a single time. Roughly 0.39% of the sample is held by the ten biggest clonotypes.

The source is an adult with COVID-19. This receptor chain uses TRBV6-5 and TRBJ2-7; the D region is possibly TRBD1 or TRBD2, each matching across 7 bases. The sequencing input was naive CD4+ T cells from PBMCs. The sample's cell subset or site label is to be understood as: naive CD4+ T cells isolated by negative enrichment. The bases read TGTGCCAGCAATGGGGAGGGGGCGCGCTACGAGCAGTACTTC. Its product reads: CASNGEGARYEQYF.